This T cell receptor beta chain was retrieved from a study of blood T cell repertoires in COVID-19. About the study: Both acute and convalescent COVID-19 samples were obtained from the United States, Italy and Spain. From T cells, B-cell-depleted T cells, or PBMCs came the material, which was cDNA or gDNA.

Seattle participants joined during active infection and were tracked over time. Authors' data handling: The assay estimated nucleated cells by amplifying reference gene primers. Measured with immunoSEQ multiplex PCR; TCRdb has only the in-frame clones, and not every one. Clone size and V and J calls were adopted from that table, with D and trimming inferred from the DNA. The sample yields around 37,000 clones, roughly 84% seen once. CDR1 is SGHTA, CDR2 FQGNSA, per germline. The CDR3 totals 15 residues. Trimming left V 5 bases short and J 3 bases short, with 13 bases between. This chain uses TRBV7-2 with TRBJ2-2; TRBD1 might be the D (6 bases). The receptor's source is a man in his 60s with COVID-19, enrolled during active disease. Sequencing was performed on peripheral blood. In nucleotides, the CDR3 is TGTGCCAGCAGCCAAGACAGGAGTGACACCGGGGAGCTGTTTTTT. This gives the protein CASSQDRSDTGELFF.